The entry below gives a single T cell receptor beta chain sequence along with its context. The table lists this clone with a count of one. It lacks a known antigen. No qualities accompany the bases; no much larger clone lies one base away. The sample comes from a study of cytomegalovirus exposure and HLA in healthy donors (dated by TCRdb to about 2017). In the study overall: In an earlier analysis of fewer than 750 of the donors, less than 350 Gb of sequence data and just under 120 million unique TCR beta sequences from roughly 180 million T cells were reported. About 320 gigabases of sequencing data and approximately 84 million unique TCR sequences were included in an early release covering roughly 700 HLA-typed donors. Among the roughly 410 genotyped donors, around 81% belonged to the genetic ancestry cluster associated with self-reported Caucasian donors. The study aimed to test whether cataloging public T cell receptors could reveal signatures of past pathogen exposure. Using immunosequencing, the study profiled T cell repertoires from fewer than 850 subjects and related those repertoires to cytomegalovirus serostatus. In addition to the first cohort of several hundred subjects, a separate validation cohort of approximately 130 different subjects was used. To predict cytomegalovirus infection status, the study brought together high-throughput TCR immunosequencing, statistical association of individual TCRs with disease status, and machine learning. In a later analysis, previously published TCR beta repertoires from roughly 710 donors were re-analyzed and high-resolution HLA genotyping was added so that TCR occurrence patterns could be studied. In the later analysis, no new phenotypic data were used to find candidate immune exposures; instead, reliance was placed on TCR beta sequences and their occurrence across donors. An earlier analysis of around 580 of the donors used high-throughput TCR beta sequencing to judge whether each TCR beta V gene segment behaved as functional or pseudogenic. Donor age, sex, ethnicity and CMV serostatus were compiled together with the repertoire data. Genome-wide SNP genotypes for about 65% of the 666 donors were used in a later genetic analysis, which treated that subset as a discovery cohort. Every repertoire in the discovery cohort had been generated on one and the same sequencing platform. Both class I and class II loci were covered by HLA typing, at four-digit resolution. Typing coverage varied by locus: roughly 629-640 donors for A, B, C, DRB1 and DQB1; 522 for DQA1; about 600 for DPA1; roughly 450 for DPB1. Four to six DR-DQ haplotypes were handled as single units for association and clustering, since linkage in the cohort was strong. Across 300 to 400 genotyped donors of the cohort, an average of roughly 230,000 unique TCR beta nucleotide sequences per donor were sequenced, and roughly 17% of those sequences were non-productive. General conclusions and limits of the study: A cluster of highly shared sequence variants was judged likely to represent a technical artifact of the sequencing pipeline. An association between a missense DCLRE1C variant and V-gene and J-gene trimming of TCR beta chains was found in a later genetic analysis and replicated in an independent cohort. The presence/absence analyses assumed that sequencing depth was roughly uniform across donors, and that assumption may not be true. Because counts were too low, roughly 17 rarely observed V segments, including chromosome 9 orphons, were left out of the earlier analysis of some 640 of the donors. Most CMV-associated TCR beta chains appeared to be HLA-restricted in a later analysis, and the HLA associations seemed to be driven largely by CMV exposure. Assigning TCR associations to individual alleles was difficult when HLA alleles, especially DR and DQ, strongly co-occurred. Across donors, most TCR sequences were observed very rarely, whereas some public TCRs were present in many individuals. According to a later genetic analysis, donors in an Asian-associated ancestry cluster had fewer N-insertions in productive TCRs than the approximately 630-donor mean. Immune exposure information for the cohort was limited to CMV serostatus. This cohort had only TCR beta chains sequenced, and the lack of alpha or paired-chain data limited which features could be detected. The classifier was reported to diagnose cytomegalovirus status with high specificity and sensitivity in both the original and validation cohorts. At a false discovery rate of 0.05, a later analysis linked around 15,000 TCR beta sequences to specific HLA alleles. A further reported finding was that TCR beta sequences accurately predicted the HLA-A and HLA-B alleles for most subjects in the first cohort. Linkage disequilibrium might explain the correlated functional status among segregating V segments, but an unknown experimental factor could not be excluded. The 87-base-pair reads could not distinguish some IMGT-functional V segments, including TRBV6-2 and TRBV6-3, so those segments were excluded. In vitro tests confirmed that a few of the cytomegalovirus-associated TCR beta chains recognize cytomegalovirus antigens. In an earlier analysis of a few hundred of the donors, most TCR beta V segments were observed in productive rearrangements about 90% or about 30% of the time, broadly matching IMGT annotations. According to a later analysis, parvovirus B19, influenza, CMV and Epstein-Barr virus appeared linked to several top co-occurrence clusters. Because HLA typing was missing for some donors at each locus, association tests included only the typed subset. Compared with equally common non-associated chains, HLA-associated TCR beta chains in a later analysis were more clonally expanded and had lower generation probabilities. A total of 164 TCR beta chains were listed by the study as associated with cytomegalovirus. It was suggested by the authors that the approach could potentially be generalized to other disease states and immunological phenotypes. In a later analysis, TCR association rates were found to vary across HLA loci, with the most associated TCRs seen for DRB1 alleles and the fewest for HLA-C alleles.

Preparation of the library involved the immunoSEQ multiplex PCR assay. A mixture of 60 forward primers for TCR Vbeta segments and 13 reverse primers for TCR Jbeta segments was used in the multiplex PCR. A multiplex PCR assay on genomic DNA amplified the CDR3 region of rearranged TCR beta genes. The amplified TCR beta libraries were sequenced on the Illumina HiSeq System as 87-base-pair reads. Per the source publication's procedure: Across the 700 or so repertoires, a later analysis counted 80 million or so unique TCR beta chains, approximately 12 million of which were shared by at least two donors. Raw reads were error-corrected and collapsed into unique sequences with a nearest-neighbor algorithm that merged closely related sequences to remove PCR and sequencing errors. CDR3 sequences were aligned to IMGT reference sequences to assign V, D and J gene segments. For a sequence to be retained, a match of at least six nucleotides was required to both a V gene segment and a J gene segment. A rearrangement counted as productive if the CDR3 had no stop codons and remained in frame with V and J, and every other rearrangement counted as non-productive. CDR3 was defined according to IMGT convention as the region running from the second conserved V-encoded cysteine to the conserved J-encoded phenylalanine. In an earlier analysis of around 540 of the donors, sequences lacking an unambiguous match to a single V gene segment were excluded. In an earlier analysis of roughly 500 of the donors, V segments were called functional above 56.7% productive rearrangements and were called segregating when the between-donor standard deviation exceeded 5%. A statistical classification framework was built to diagnose cytomegalovirus status from the catalog of TCR beta chain sequences. A later analysis assigned V and J genes by comparing TCR nucleotide sequences with IMGT/GENE-DB human TR gene sequences. The TCRdist pipeline was used in a later analysis to assign CDR3 sequences and most-parsimonious VDJ recombination scenarios. A later analysis defined each TCR beta chain by its CDR3 amino acid sequence plus V-gene family, and excluded reads lacking a unique V-gene family. To address suspected cross-contamination and a sequencing artifact, a later analysis removed some 620 highly shared, low-generation-probability nucleotide sequences. A later analysis calculated a clonal expansion index for each public chain from normalized within-repertoire ranks of inferred template counts. Generation probabilities in a later analysis came from a VDJ recombination model fitted to out-of-frame rearrangements, and those results were checked against IGoR. In a later analysis, hypergeometric tests were used to score TCR-TCR, TCR-HLA and TCR-CMV co-occurrence, with a repertoire-size bias correction applied to TCR pairs. False discovery rates were estimated in a later analysis by permuting HLA or CMV assignments 20 times. In a later analysis, co-occurring TCRs were grouped using DBSCAN, and TCRdist sequence similarity was added for clustering within HLA-allele-positive subsets. For co-occurrence clustering, repertoires with fewer than 30,000 or more than 120,000 public chains were excluded, along with four or five repertoires with anomalous nucleotide sharing. Entries here come from immuneACCESS through TCRdb and include only in-frame sequences with V and J called. Some clones fail to appear in such tables; in the studies checked, an unresolved V gene covers under half of the shortfall, and the cause of the remainder is unknown. V and J calls and clone size follow that table, whereas D and trimming were derived from the DNA. In all, the sample holds about 170,000 clones, and around four fifths of those were seen once. The ten largest clones add up to approximately 13% of the sample.

The cohort comprised around 690 healthy bone marrow donors. At the time of sampling, all cohort members were nominally healthy, though unrecorded immune exposures were likely present. The donor was CMV seropositive and was included in the group of approximately 310 seropositive cohort members. Every donor gave a peripheral blood sample, and the peripheral blood mononuclear cells from that sample were used for TCR beta sequencing. Genomic DNA was extracted from the blood cell samples with the Qiagen DNeasy Blood Extraction Kit. CDR1 and CDR2 are drawn from the germline V gene: LGHNT, FRNRAP. The CDR3 numbers 16 residues from cysteine through phenylalanine. The kept DNA is CDR3 alone, 48 bases in frame from the first base. V and J are trimmed by 7 bases and 2 bases, and the gene matches miss 10 bases of the junction.

This sequence was found in a woman between 45 and 60 years old in good health and CMV-seropositive. Recombination joined TRBV12-5 with TRBJ2-3, and 9 junctional nucleotides match TRBD1. The specimen was PBMCs. The DNA sequence is given as TGTGCTAGTGCCCTGGGACAGGGTGGTAACACAGATACGCAGTATTTT. This is translated as CASALGQGGNTDTQYF.